The present T cell receptor (beta chain) was sequenced within a study of OX40 agonist ivuxolimab in advanced cancers. About the study: With a range of roughly 20 to 85, age averaged about 58 years, and 65% to 90% were male. Study-level findings and limits: Low normalized clonal expansion also occurred in some nonresponding patients. Expansion of clones was among the lowest in partial responders at 0.1-3.0 mg/kg. Dosing at 0.1 to 3.0 mg/kg was accompanied by clonal expansion of CD4+ and CD8+ blood T cells by week 6.

There are a few counts of this clone. Its specificity is unknown. The repertoire was sequenced with immunoSEQ multiplex PCR; TCRdb's copy has only in-frame clones and lacks some. Among 20,000 to 25,000 clones listed, 65% to 90% were seen once. The ends were cut back, 3 bases at V and 6 bases at J, with 21 bases in the middle. The CDR3 extends over 17 amino acids. The germline gives CDR1 LNHDA, CDR2 SQIVND (reference sequence). The chain couples TRBV19 to TRBJ1-5; D perhaps matches TRBD1 (5 bases). This receptor was taken from an adult with an advanced solid tumor such as melanoma, head and neck, liver or kidney cancer. The input for sequencing was CD4+ or CD8+ T cells sorted from blood, taken in a trial of the OX40 agonist ivuxolimab. CDR3 amino acids: CASSIPQGRLVGQPQHF. The DNA for the CDR3 is TGTGCCAGTAGTATCCCCCAGGGACGGCTAGTCGGTCAGCCCCAGCATTTT. The full variable domain, completed using reference TRBV19 and TRBJ1-5, is DGGITQSPKYLFRKEGQNVTLSCEQNLNHDAMYWYRQDPGQGLRLIYYSQIVNDFQKGDIAEGYSVSREKKESFPLTVTSAQKNPTAFYLCASSIPQGRLVGQPQHFGDGTRLSIL.